A selection of T cell receptor beta chains follows, all from one sample in a study of shared clonotypes between healthy human individuals. The assay was immunoSEQ multiplex PCR, and TCRdb's table has in-frame clones only and misses some. The table has hundreds of thousands of clones, 60% to 75% seen once. Sequencing input: memory CD4+ T cells sorted from blood. These receptors all stem from a woman aged 25 to 39 in good health. The conserved cysteine and the conserved F or W are not part of the CDR3 here. The D gene is left open where the match is weak.

>TRBV10-3|NA
AISEQNTEAF
>TRBV5-1|NA
ASSLASSSYNEQF
>TRBV19|TRBD2
ATKTGTSGRYEQF
>TRBV28|NA
ASSPPGDSGFEQY
>TRBV11-1|NA
ASSLGTGSYNEQF
>TRBV28|TRBD1
ASSLHDRVGGYT
>TRBV28|TRBD1
ASRGTGEGYEQY
>TRBV5-1|NA
ASSFGMTDYGYT
>TRBV6-1|NA
ASRGGATNEKLF
>TRBV19|NA
ASTISPPGRTYQETQY
>TRBV28|TRBD2
ASQRASGSDEQF
>TRBV4-1|NA
ASSHDGTEGDIQY
>TRBV6-9|NA
ASSFGLLHQPQH
>TRBV19|NA
ASSRTRDGPSYEQY
>TRBV7-9|TRBD2
ASSSTSGSYNEQF
>TRBV25-1|TRBD2
ASVASTSGKETQY
>TRBV14|TRBD1
ASSQDLGTGRYNEQF
>TRBV7-9|NA
ASSFFDRENIQY
>TRBV11-1|NA
ASSPSPGTRRGEQF
>TRBV19|NA
ASSKQVNYEQY
>TRBV9|NA
ASSVTSYNEQF
>TRBV7-2|TRBD2
ASSLTSGRFDEQF
>TRBV27|NA
ASTSRWDQPQH
>TRBV30|NA
AWSGGVNTEAF
>TRBV27|TRBD2
ASRTSGTYNEQF
>TRBV7-8|TRBD1
ASSLGTGSNQPQH
>TRBV29-1|TRBD1
SVTGGSHEQY
>TRBV5-4|NA
ASSLGGRTNEKLF
>TRBV10-3|NA
AIRGSSGANVLT
>TRBV15|NA
ATSRDRQGNQPQH
>TRBV18|NA
ASSGTPDYSNQPQH
>TRBV5-1|NA
ASSLAGRSTIY
>TRBV6-6|NA
ASSYRSGLSTDTQY
>TRBV6-5|TRBD2
ASSSWTSGNTGELF
>TRBV5-1|NA
ASSLMDNYEQY
>TRBV2|TRBD1
ASSARTGHYEQY
>TRBV2|NA
ASRRTWTASGNTIY
>TRBV7-2|NA
ASSSQRVNQPQH
>TRBV7-2|NA
ASSYRQLSNYGYT
>TRBV11-2|NA
ASSLGDRETQY
>TRBV6-1|TRBD1
ASRSRGQYSYGYT
>TRBV27|NA
ASILRWGAAEAF
>TRBV30|NA
AWSATGTAINSNQPQH
>TRBV9|TRBD2
ASSVLSGSFDEQF
>TRBV28|NA
ASRSGTPGTGELF
>TRBV7-2|TRBD1
ASSSPTGGSSNQPQH
>TRBV28|TRBD2
ASRHSPSGRSDEQY
>TRBV2|TRBD2
ASNRLAGVHEQF